The T cell receptor beta chain under discussion was sequenced for a study of shared clonotypes between healthy human individuals. Profiled with immunoSEQ multiplex PCR; TCRdb holds only in-frame clones, not every one. The top ten clones hold roughly 0.13% of a sample with about 2,500,000 clones, around nine tenths of them seen once. The V gene lost 6 bases and the J gene lost 7 bases, with 7 bases spanning the gap. The germline CDR1 and CDR2 sequences are SNHLY and FYNNEI. The CDR3 runs 11 residues. Sequencing was performed on naive CD4+ T cells sorted from blood. Indicated subset: CD45RA+ positively selected. The clonotype originates from a man younger than 35 in good health. The rearrangement links TRBV2 to TRBJ1-5; D is unclear. This chain's CDR3 is CASRRGQPQHF. As DNA, the CDR3 is TGTGCCAGCAGGCGTGGACAGCCCCAGCATTTT.